Each of the 17 T cell receptor beta chains below was sequenced from the same sample in a study of cytomegalovirus exposure and HLA in healthy donors. This PCR relied on a set of 60 Vbeta primers and 13 Jbeta primers. The assay was immunoSEQ multiplex PCR, and TCRdb's table has in-frame clones only and misses some. Among about 130,000 clones listed, about 73% were seen once. Sequenced material: PBMCs. These receptors all come from a woman in her thirties or forties in good health and CMV-seropositive.

This clone was observed a few times. V usage is TRBV29-1 and J usage is TRBJ2-7; perhaps TRBD2 as D (5 bases). CDR3 length: 16 amino acids. Looked up from germline, CDR1 is SQVTM and CDR2 is ANQGSEA. With 4 bases removed from V and 2 bases from J, the gap between germline ends came to 21 bases. The CDR3 reads CSVASLKGLRAYEQYF. The CDR3 DNA is TGCAGCGTTGCCTCCCTGAAGGGCTTGCGGGCCTACGAGCAGTACTTC.

The chain uses TRBV2 and TRBJ1-4, with TRBD1 as a possible D gene (6 bases). From germline, CDR1 is SNHLY and CDR2 FYNNEI. The CDR3 loop spans 12 amino acids. V was shortened by 6 bases and J by 8 bases, with 10 bases between the two germline ends. CDR3 DNA sequence: TGTGCCAGCAGCCCAGGACAGGAAAAACTGTTTTTT. Protein sequence: CASSPGQEKLFF.

The chain has TRBV7-9 and TRBJ2-1, with TRBD2 identical over 8 bases. CDR1 is SEHNR, CDR2 FQNEAQ, per germline (reference sequence). The V gene end was trimmed by 1 base and the J gene end by 5 bases; junction bases not matched to a gene: 4. This CDR3 region has 15 residues. CDR3 coding DNA: TGTGCCAGCAGCTTAGAGGTAGCGGGGAACAATGAGCAGTTCTTC. As protein: CASSLEVAGNNEQFF. The entire variable domain, with the rest obtained from reference TRBV7-9 and TRBJ2-1, is as follows: DTGVSQNPRHKITKRGQNVTFRCDPISEHNRLYWYRQTLGQGPEFLTYFQNEAQLEKSRLLSDRFSAERPKGSFSTLEIQRTEQGDSAMYLCASSLEVAGNNEQFFGPGTRLTVL.

The chain couples TRBV7-8 to TRBJ1-5, with TRBD1 matching 11 bases. Germline V lookup: CDR1 SGHVS, CDR2 FQNEAQ. The length of the CDR3 is 15 residues. The J segment lost 5 bases and the V segment lost 5 bases, leaving 5 bases of the junction unmatched. CDR3 bases: TGTGCCAGCAGCCTTGGACAGGGGGCTTATCAGCCCCAGCATTTT. This codes for CASSLGQGAYQPQHF.

V gene TRBV28 combines with J gene TRBJ2-1, with 12 bases lining up with TRBD2. V dropped 4 bases and J dropped 4; count of bases not matched to a gene: 2. Germline CDR1 is MDHEN and CDR2 is SYDVKM. The CDR3 has 15 residues. The CDR3 coding sequence is TGTGCCAGCAGTTCCGGGACTAGCGGGTACAATGAGCAGTTCTTC. Protein product: CASSSGTSGYNEQFF.

The rearrangement uses TRBV10-3 and TRBJ2-5; 11 bases are shared with TRBD2. The J call is uncertain, as TRBJ2-7 better fits the DNA end. This CDR3 comprises 14 residues. Germline V gene lookup returns CDR1 ENHRY and CDR2 SYGVKD. CDR3 region: CAISEGSGGAEQYF. DNA for the CDR3: TGTGCCATCAGTGAAGGTAGCGGGGGGGCCGAGCAGTACTTC.

The CDR3 here is CASGGGTGEPPRMNTEAFF. The CDR3 DNA is TGTGCTAGTGGTGGGGGGACAGGTGAGCCTCCTCGAATGAACACTGAAGCTTTCTTT. The chain joins TRBV12-5 to TRBJ1-1, with 8 nucleotides matching TRBD1. Per the germline V gene, CDR1 is LGHNT and CDR2 is FRNRAP. The CDR3 is made up of 19 amino acids. The V gene end was trimmed by 5 bases and the J gene end by 0 bases; junction bases not matched to a gene: 17.

The chain employs TRBV30 and TRBJ1-6; D remains ambiguous. This CDR3 has 15 residues. Trimming cost V 5 bases and J 6 bases, with 17 bases left between them. Germline V gene sequence: CDR1 GTSNPN, CDR2 SVGIG (reference sequence). This CDR3 reads CAWGGQPLTNSPLHF. The CDR3 DNA follows: TGTGCCTGGGGAGGGCAACCCCTGACTAATTCACCCCTCCACTTT.

The chain recombines TRBV7-2 with TRBJ2-2; possibly TRBD2 for D (6 bases). Germline CDR1 SGHTA, CDR2 FQGNSA. Between the trimmed V and J ends, which lost 1 base and 10 bases, there was a span of 16 bases. The CDR3 length is 15 residues. The CDR3 DNA reads TGTGCCAGCAGCTTAGAGGGAGGCCCCAAACCGGAGCTGTTTTTT. This translates into CASSLEGGPKPELFF.

This clone appeared once. The chain uses TRBV5-6 and TRBJ1-1; a weak D match, TRBD1 (6 bases). Germline-derived CDR1 and CDR2 are SGHDT and YYEEEE. V was clipped by 4 bases and J by 1 base, with 11 bases between them. This CDR3 spans 14 amino acids. CDR3 protein: CASSGGAANTEAFF. The CDR3 region has the DNA TGTGCCAGCAGCGGGGGGGCCGCGAACACTGAAGCTTTCTTT.

This clone was picked up one time. The chain carries TRBV7-2 and TRBJ1-5, with 7 bases fitting TRBD1. Germline V gene data show CDR1 as SGHTA and CDR2 as FQGNSA. The V segment lost 3 bases and the J segment 1 base; nucleotides outside the gene matches: 6. The CDR3 is 16 amino acids. The CDR3 DNA reads TGTGCCAGCAGCTTTCAGGGGACAGCAAGCAATCAGCCCCAGCATTTT. Residues: CASSFQGTASNQPQHF.

The chain employs TRBV16 and TRBJ2-7, with D possibly TRBD1 on 5 matching bases. V lost 0 bases and J 1 base, leaving 7 bases between the germline ends. Germline lookup yields CDR1 KGHSY and CDR2 FQNENV. CDR3 length: 14 amino acids. The CDR3 DNA follows: TGTGCCAGCAGCCAATCTAGGACATCCTACGAGCAGTACTTC. It yields the protein CASSQSRTSYEQYF.

The chain is built from TRBV27 and TRBJ2-6; no clear D gene. The CDR3 contains 13 residues. Germline V CDR1 and CDR2: MNHEY, SMNVEV (reference sequence). Trimming removed 6 bases from V and 1 base from J, with 4 bases in between. The CDR3 here is CASRISGANVLTF. CDR3 nucleotides: TGTGCCAGCAGAATATCTGGGGCCAACGTCCTGACTTTC.

The V call is TRBV4-1, the J call TRBJ1-1; 7 nucleotides align to TRBD1. Germline V gene sequence: CDR1 MGHRA, CDR2 YSYEKL. The CDR3 runs to 14 residues. The V and J ends lost 4 bases and 3 bases, in that order; junction bases with no gene match: 5. The CDR3: CASSLTTGDTEAFF. Here the CDR3 DNA reads TGCGCCAGCAGCCTTACCACAGGGGACACTGAAGCTTTCTTT.

The chain links TRBV28 to TRBJ1-3, with D uncertain. Germline loops: CDR1 MDHEN, CDR2 SYDVKM. The CDR3 sequence is 13 residues long. V lost 7 bases to trimming and J lost 3 bases, with 10 bases between them. The CDR3 region is CASNGGSGNTIYF. For the CDR3, the DNA is TGTGCCAGCAACGGAGGAAGTGGAAACACCATATATTTT. The whole variable domain, filled in from reference TRBV28 and TRBJ1-3, reads DVKVTQSSRYLVKRTGEKVFLECVQDMDHENMFWYRQDPGLGLRLIYFSYDVKMKEKGDIPEGYSVSREKKERFSLILESASTNQTSMYLCASNGGSGNTIYFGEGSWLTVV.

V is TRBV5-1 and J is TRBJ2-7; D possibly corresponds to TRBD1 (6 bases). V lost 0 bases to trimming and J lost 2 bases, with 12 bases between them. CDR3 length equals 15 residues. Germline CDR1 is SGHRS and CDR2 is YFSETQ. In nucleotides, the CDR3 is TGCGCCAGCAGCTTGGGGGACACTGGTGCCTACGAGCAGTACTTC. Translated: CASSLGDTGAYEQYF.

The rearrangement uses TRBV5-1 and TRBJ2-1, with D maybe TRBD2 (5 bases). Trimming cost V 3 bases and J 5 bases, with 21 bases left between them. Germline-derived CDR1 and CDR2 are SGHRS and YFSETQ. The CDR3 loop spans 17 amino acids. The CDR3 DNA sequence: TGCGCCAGCAGCTCGCCCTCCGGGAACAGATTACACAATGAGCAGTTCTTC. This encodes CASSSPSGNRLHNEQFF.